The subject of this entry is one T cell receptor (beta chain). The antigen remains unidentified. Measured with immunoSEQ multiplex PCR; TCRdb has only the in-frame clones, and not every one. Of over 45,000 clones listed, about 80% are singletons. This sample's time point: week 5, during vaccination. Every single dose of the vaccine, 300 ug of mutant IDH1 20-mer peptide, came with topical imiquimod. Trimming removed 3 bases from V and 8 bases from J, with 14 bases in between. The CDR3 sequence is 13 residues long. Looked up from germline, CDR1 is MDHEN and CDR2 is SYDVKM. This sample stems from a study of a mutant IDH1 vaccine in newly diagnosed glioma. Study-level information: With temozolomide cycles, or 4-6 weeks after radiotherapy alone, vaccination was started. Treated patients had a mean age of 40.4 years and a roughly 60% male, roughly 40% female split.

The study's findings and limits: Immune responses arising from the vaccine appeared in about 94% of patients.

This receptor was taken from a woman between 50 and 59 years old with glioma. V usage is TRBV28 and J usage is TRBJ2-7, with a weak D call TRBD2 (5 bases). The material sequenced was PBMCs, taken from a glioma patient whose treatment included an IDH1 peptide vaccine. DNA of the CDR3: TGTGCCAGCAGTTTCCCTGACACGGGGAAGCAGTACTTC. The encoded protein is CASSFPDTGKQYF.